These 7 T cell receptor beta chains share one sample of origin, sequenced in a study of blood T cell repertoires in COVID-19 (TCRdb year 2020). Receptor libraries were prepared by the immunoSEQ multiplex PCR assay. TCRdb mirrors the immuneACCESS table, restricted to in-frame sequences. Some clones are absent from its copies; in checked studies, under half trace to an unresolved V gene, and the reason for the others is unknown. The table for this sample lists 35,000 to 45,000 clones; approximately 80% of them were counted only once. The top ten clonotypes cover about 15% of the sample. The sample was peripheral blood. The receptors originated from a human donor in a cohort sampled during active COVID-19.

The chain links TRBV19 to TRBJ2-7; TRBD1 matches 9 bases. V trimming: 5 bases; J trimming: 5 bases; junction bases outside the gene matches: 7. The CDR3 consists of 14 residues. The germline V gene has CDR1 LNHDA and CDR2 SQIVND (reference sequence). As DNA, the CDR3 is TGTGCCAGTAGTCCCGGGACAGGGATAAACGAGCAGTACTTC. Residues: CASSPGTGINEQYF. Complete variable domain (other parts from reference TRBV19 and TRBJ2-7): DGGITQSPKYLFRKEGQNVTLSCEQNLNHDAMYWYRQDPGQGLRLIYYSQIVNDFQKGDIAEGYSVSREKKESFPLTVTSAQKNPTAFYLCASSPGTGINEQYFGPGTRLTVT.

V and J are TRBV27 and TRBJ1-2; no clear D gene. CDR3 size: 13 residues. Germline values: CDR1 MNHEY, CDR2 SMNVEV (reference sequence). Trimming took off 4 bases at V and 8 bases at J, with 14 bases between the two ends. The CDR3 protein is CASSSSVIWGYTF. The CDR3 nucleotides read TGTGCCAGCAGTTCGTCGGTAATTTGGGGCTACACCTTC.

The V gene is TRBV7-9, the J gene TRBJ2-5, with 7 bases aligning to TRBD2. J lost 0 bases, V lost 6 bases, and 7 bases had no gene match. Germline V CDR1 and CDR2: SEHNR, FQNEAQ (reference sequence). CDR3 length equals 15 residues. This CDR3 reads CASSSGGGYQETQYF. DNA of the CDR3: TGTGCCAGCAGTTCGGGGGGAGGATACCAAGAGACCCAGTACTTC. The variable domain in full, with the rest retrieved from reference TRBV7-9 and TRBJ2-5, is DTGVSQNPRHKITKRGQNVTFRCDPISEHNRLYWYRQTLGQGPEFLTYFQNEAQLEKSRLLSDRFSAERPKGSFSTLEIQRTEQGDSAMYLCASSSGGGYQETQYFGPGTRLLVL.

J is TRBJ2-7 and V is TRBV9; 8 bases are a match to TRBD1. With 4 bases clipped from V and 6 bases from J, the junction kept 18 bases outside the gene matches. Germline CDR1 and CDR2: SGDLS and YYNGEE. The CDR3 runs 17 residues. This CDR3 reads CASSPLRGGQGFGEQYF. In nucleotides, the CDR3 is TGTGCCAGCAGCCCGCTTAGGGGAGGACAGGGTTTTGGCGAGCAGTACTTC.

This clone appeared a few times. The rearrangement joins TRBV25-1 to TRBJ1-2; the match to TRBD1 covers 8 bases. CDR3 length: 15 residues. Germline V gives CDR1 MGHDK, CDR2 SYGVNS. V shed 4 bases, J shed 4 bases, and the junction held 8 bases outside the gene matches. CDR3 DNA sequence: TGTGCCAGCAGTGCGGAAGACAGGGGTTCCTATGGCTACACCTTC. This sequence encodes CASSAEDRGSYGYTF.

The chain employs TRBV12-5 and TRBJ2-2, with D maybe TRBD1 (5 bases). This CDR3 has 13 amino acids. Trimming pared 6 bases from V and 4 bases from J, leaving 9 bases between. Germline V CDR1 and CDR2: LGHNT, FRNRAP. The CDR3 region is CASGAGPTGELFF. CDR3 bases: TGTGCTAGTGGGGCAGGGCCCACCGGGGAGCTGTTTTTT.

The chain recombines TRBV9 with TRBJ2-3, with D possibly being TRBD1 (5 bases). The CDR3 contains 16 residues. Germline V gene sequence: CDR1 SGDLS, CDR2 YYNGEE. The V gene lost 1 base and the J gene lost 0 bases, with 12 bases spanning the gap. The CDR3 DNA follows: TGTGCCAGCAGCGTAACCTCCCAGGGCAGCACAGATACGCAGTATTTT. Its translation is CASSVTSQGSTDTQYF. The variable domain in full, with the rest retrieved from reference TRBV9 and TRBJ2-3, is DSGVTQTPKHLITATGQRVTLRCSPRSGDLSVYWYQQSLDQGLQFLIQYYNGEERAKGNILERFSAQQFPDLHSELNLSSLELGDSALYFCASSVTSQGSTDTQYFGPGTRLTVL.